What follows is one T cell receptor beta chain and its context. Its antigen remains unidentified. The data were taken from a study of blood T cells in healthy people across ages. Using a J-beta primer mix together with a sample-barcoded 5' primer, a second PCR was run for roughly 7 to 12 cycles. Sequencing recovered at least 3 million CDR3-containing paired-end reads from each sample. MiXCR, run by TCRdb on the 5' RACE reads, gives a single entry per CDR3 protein. The sample carries 1.5 million to 1.8 million distinct CDR3 sequences, about 45% recorded once. Study outcomes and limitations: Among T cells, TCR beta diversity per million cells dropped roughly linearly as age rose.

CDR3 length: 18 amino acids. Trimming removed 4 bases from V and 4 bases from J, with 22 bases in between. CDR1 and CDR2 (germline): MNHEY, SVGEGT. The sample taken for sequencing was blood. The TCR originated in a woman aged 18 to 35 in good health. J is TRBJ2-2 and V is TRBV6-2 or TRBV6-3; D might be TRBD1 (6 bases). The CDR3 sequence: CASSWSLTGTTRTGELFF. The CDR3 coding sequence is TGTGCCAGCAGTTGGTCATTAACAGGGACAACTCGCACCGGGGAGCTGTTTTTT.